These 26 T cell receptor beta chains were sequenced from one sample in a study of OX40 agonist ivuxolimab in advanced cancers. Produced via immunoSEQ multiplex PCR; TCRdb's table is partial and in-frame only. The sample has some 22,000 clones, more than 70% seen once. The sample consisted of CD4+ or CD8+ T cells sorted from blood, taken in a trial of the OX40 agonist ivuxolimab. The receptor source for this set is an adult with an advanced solid tumor such as melanoma, head and neck, liver or kidney cancer.

The chain has TRBV19 and TRBJ1-5, with unresolved D. Germline V gene data show CDR1 as LNHDA and CDR2 as SQIVND (reference sequence). This CDR3 is built from 14 residues. Trimming cost V 1 base and J 5 bases, with 9 bases left between them. CDR3 region: CASSIGVPDQPQHF. The CDR3 DNA reads TGTGCCAGTAGTATAGGTGTCCCCGATCAGCCCCAGCATTTT.

The chain joins TRBV12-5 to TRBJ1-5, with a weak D call TRBD1 (5 bases). The CDR3 has 15 amino acids. Trimming removed 7 bases from V and 5 bases from J, with 18 bases in between. The germline CDR1 and CDR2 sequences are LGHNT and FRNRAP. The DNA of the CDR3 is TGTGCTAGTGCTCTACATGGGGCACCTTATCAGCCCCAGCATTTT. Translated, it gives CASALHGAPYQPQHF. The whole variable domain, filled in from reference TRBV12-5 and TRBJ1-5, reads DARVTQTPRHKVTEMGQEVTMRCQPILGHNTVFWYRQTMMQGLELLAYFRNRAPLDDSGMPKDRFSAEMPDATLATLKIQPSEPRDSAVYFCASALHGAPYQPQHFGDGTRLSIL.

The rearrangement links TRBV10-2 to TRBJ1-1; D not resolved. The CDR3 spans 11 residues. Trimming stripped 10 bases from V and 6 bases from J, with 12 bases between. CDR1 is WSHSY, CDR2 SAAADI, per germline. The DNA for the CDR3 is TGCGCCACAGCGGGTCCAGCTGAAGCTTTCTTT. Its translation is CATAGPAEAFF.

The rearrangement uses TRBV19 and TRBJ1-1; 9 nucleotides line up with TRBD1. This CDR3 comprises 15 residues. Germline lookup yields CDR1 LNHDA and CDR2 SQIVND (reference sequence). The junction had 9 bases not matched to a gene; V was cut back by 5 bases and J by 5 bases. The CDR3 bases are TGTGCCAGTAGTTTTACAGGGGGCGTGAGGACTGAAGCTTTCTTT. It codes for CASSFTGGVRTEAFF. Variable domain in full (rest from reference TRBV19 and TRBJ1-1): DGGITQSPKYLFRKEGQNVTLSCEQNLNHDAMYWYRQDPGQGLRLIYYSQIVNDFQKGDIAEGYSVSREKKESFPLTVTSAQKNPTAFYLCASSFTGGVRTEAFFGQGTRLTVV.

The V and J genes are TRBV9 and TRBJ2-2, with D maybe TRBD2 (6 bases). Germline values: CDR1 SGDLS, CDR2 YYNGEE. V lost 2 bases to trimming and J lost 3 bases, with 11 bases between them. This CDR3 is built from 15 residues. CDR3 sequence (DNA): TGTGCCAGCAGCGTGGAGGCGGGGCACACCGGGGAGCTGTTTTTT. It encodes CASSVEAGHTGELFF.

This clone was seen only a few times. The chain has TRBV7-9 and TRBJ1-1; a possible D gene is TRBD1 (5 bases). Trimming stripped 6 bases from V and 8 bases from J, with 13 bases between. Germline-derived CDR1 and CDR2 are SEHNR and FQNEAQ (reference sequence). There are 12 residues in the CDR3. The CDR3 sequence: CASREGLFEAFF. CDR3 in DNA: TGTGCCAGCAGGGAGGGGCTGTTCGAAGCTTTCTTT.

The V gene is TRBV18, the J gene TRBJ1-1; TRBD1 is a possible D gene (5 bases). The CDR3 totals 12 residues. Trimming stripped 2 bases from V and 10 bases from J, with 11 bases between. Germline lookup yields CDR1 KGHSH and CDR2 LQKENI. This chain's CDR3 is CASSPSREGAFF. CDR3 DNA sequence: TGTGCCAGCTCACCAAGCAGGGAGGGAGCTTTCTTT.

The V gene is TRBV7-8, the J gene TRBJ1-2, with 12 bases identical to TRBD1. The CDR3 length is 18 residues. Germline V gene data show CDR1 as SGHVS and CDR2 as FQNEAQ. After removal of 6 bases from V and 8 bases from J, the junction contained 19 bases not matched to a gene. The CDR3 DNA reads as TGTGCCAGCAGTACAACCGGGACAGGGGGCGCGACGTGGTTCGGCTACACCTTC. It codes for CASSTTGTGGATWFGYTF.

The chain combines TRBV11-3 with TRBJ2-7; maybe TRBD1 (6 bases). The germline V and J ends were trimmed by 6 bases and 4 bases, with 22 bases remaining between them. CDR1 and CDR2 (germline): SGHNT, YENEEA. CDR3 length equals 16 residues. The CDR3 sequence is CASSTRGRGVKYEQYF. The DNA of the CDR3 is TGTGCCAGCAGTACCAGGGGCAGGGGTGTCAAATACGAGCAGTACTTC.

The gene calls are TRBV4-3 and TRBJ2-3; 7 positions agree with TRBD2. The CDR3 is 16 residues long. CDR1 is LGHNA, CDR2 YSLEER, per germline. V lost 1 base and J lost 3; bases outside the gene matches: 7. CDR3 sequence reads: CASSQGPRGSTDTQYF. CDR3 sequence (DNA): TGCGCCAGCAGCCAAGGGCCGCGGGGGAGTACAGATACGCAGTATTTT.

The chain employs TRBV27 and TRBJ2-7, with D hard to call. This CDR3 is built from 16 residues. Per the germline V gene, CDR1 is MNHEY and CDR2 is SMNVEV (reference sequence). The V end lost 3 bases, the J end lost 3 bases, and 18 bases lay between the germline ends. The CDR3 sequence: CASSFNGRVMFYEQYF. Here the CDR3 DNA reads TGTGCCAGCAGTTTTAATGGCCGAGTAATGTTCTACGAGCAGTACTTC.

V gene TRBV5-1 combines with J gene TRBJ2-3, with 10 positions matching TRBD1. Germline CDR1 reads SGHRS; CDR2 reads YFSETQ. With 3 bases clipped from V and 4 bases from J, the junction kept 5 bases outside the gene matches. The CDR3 length is 15 residues. The DNA for the CDR3 is TGCGCCAGCAGCTCCGGGACAGGGGTTCCAGATACGCAGTATTTT. Its protein product is CASSSGTGVPDTQYF.

The CDR3 here is CASSVQGRPYEQYF. As DNA, the CDR3 is TGTGCCAGCAGCGTACAGGGCAGACCCTACGAGCAGTACTTC. The chain couples TRBV9 to TRBJ2-7; D might be TRBD1 (5 bases). V lost 1 base to trimming and J lost 2 bases, with 10 bases between them. Germline V gene lookup returns CDR1 SGDLS and CDR2 YYNGEE. This CDR3 is built from 14 residues.

The chain links TRBV4-3 to TRBJ1-5; D unclear. Looked up from germline, CDR1 is LGHNA and CDR2 is YSLEER. This CDR3 is built from 17 residues. V dropped 0 bases and J dropped 1 base, with 13 bases sitting between them. The chain's CDR3 is CASSQDSRTGSNQPQHF. CDR3 DNA sequence: TGCGCCAGCAGCCAAGATTCCCGGACGGGCAGCAATCAGCCCCAGCATTTT.

The V gene is TRBV30, the J gene TRBJ2-3, with 8 positions matching TRBD2. CDR1 GTSNPN and CDR2 SVGIG come from the germline V gene (reference sequence). This CDR3 contains 17 residues. With 0 bases clipped from V and 2 bases from J, the junction kept 10 bases outside the gene matches. CDR3 sequence (DNA): TGTGCCTGGAGTGTAGGGATGGCGGGGGGCGACACAGATACGCAGTATTTT. This sequence encodes CAWSVGMAGGDTDTQYF. The entire variable domain, with the rest obtained from reference TRBV30 and TRBJ2-3, is as follows: SQTIHQWPATLVQPVGSPLSLECTVEGTSNPNLYWYRQAAGRGLQLLFYSVGIGQISSEVPQNLSASRPQDRQFILSSKKLLLSDSGFYLCAWSVGMAGGDTDTQYFGPGTRLTVL.

V is TRBV6-5 and J is TRBJ2-5, with TRBD2 matching 12 bases. The CDR3 covers 15 residues. The ends lost 0 bases at V and 4 bases at J; junction bases unmatched: 0. The V gene's germline CDR1 is MNHEY and CDR2 SVGAGI. CDR3 DNA: TGTGCCAGCAGTTACTCGACTAGCGGGGGAGAGACCCAGTACTTC. Translation gives CASSYSTSGGETQYF.

This clone showed up just once. This chain links TRBV19 with TRBJ2-1; 9 nucleotides match TRBD2. Germline V lookup: CDR1 LNHDA, CDR2 SQIVND (reference sequence). V lost 6 bases to trimming and J lost 8 bases; unmatched junction nucleotides: 14. The CDR3 covers 16 residues. CDR3 sequence: CASRRPQRGDGDEQFF. CDR3 DNA: TGTGCCAGTAGACGGCCCCAGCGGGGGGATGGCGATGAGCAGTTCTTC.

This clone was counted a single time. The genes are TRBV27 and TRBJ1-1, with D hard to call. CDR1 is MNHEY, CDR2 SMNVEV, per germline (reference sequence). CDR3 size: 14 residues. V was trimmed by 3 bases and J by 1 base, leaving 9 bases between them. For the CDR3, the DNA is TGTGCCAGCAGTTTCTCGAACAGGAACACTGAAGCTTTCTTT. It encodes CASSFSNRNTEAFF.

The chain is built from TRBV29-1 and TRBJ1-5; TRBD1 agrees at 7 bases. After removal of 6 bases from V and 5 bases from J, the junction contained 7 bases not matched to a gene. From germline, CDR1 is SQVTM and CDR2 ANQGSEA. The CDR3 is 13 residues long. The CDR3 nucleotides are TGCAGCGTCAGGACAGGTGATTATCAGCCCCAGCATTTT. Translating gives CSVRTGDYQPQHF.

As DNA, the CDR3 is TGTGCCAGCAGCATAGTCGGACAGGGTGTCACTGAAGCTTTCTTT. This sequence encodes CASSIVGQGVTEAFF. This chain links TRBV11-2 with TRBJ1-1, with TRBD1 matching 8 bases. With V trimmed by 5 bases and J by 4 bases, 9 bases remained unmatched. There are 15 residues in the CDR3. Germline assignment: CDR1 SGHAT and CDR2 FQNNGV.

The gene calls are TRBV7-3 and TRBJ2-3, with TRBD2 matching 8 bases. Germline V gene sequence: CDR1 SGHTA, CDR2 FQGTGA. This CDR3 has 15 residues. V shed 5 bases and J 0 bases; nucleotides not matched to a gene: 4. CDR3 sequence: CASSPLAGSTDTQYF. The CDR3 DNA is TGTGCCAGCAGCCCCCTAGCGGGTAGCACAGATACGCAGTATTTT.

The V and J genes are TRBV7-8 and TRBJ2-1; 9 positions match TRBD2. The ends lost 7 bases at V and 10 bases at J; junction bases unmatched: 8. Germline CDR1 is SGHVS and CDR2 is FQNEAQ. The CDR3 is 13 residues long. The CDR3 region is CASISAGGKEQFF. CDR3 in DNA: TGTGCCAGCATCTCAGCGGGGGGTAAAGAGCAGTTCTTC.

The rearrangement uses TRBV30 and TRBJ1-2; perhaps TRBD1 as D (6 bases). V gave up 4 bases and J gave up 4 bases, with 19 bases separating them. This CDR3 has 15 residues. Germline V gene data show CDR1 as GTSNPN and CDR2 as SVGIG (reference sequence). The chain's CDR3 is CAWTGEGVLVYGYTF. The CDR3 nucleotides read TGTGCCTGGACAGGGGAAGGGGTTTTGGTCTATGGCTACACCTTC.

V and J are TRBV7-9 and TRBJ2-1; 8 bases align to TRBD1. The V gene's germline CDR1 is SEHNR and CDR2 FQNEAQ (reference sequence). This CDR3 spans 13 amino acids. Losses at the gene ends were 5 bases for V and 13 bases for J; bases not matched to a gene: 10. CDR3 sequence reads: CASSLGIGQGQFF. The DNA for the CDR3 is TGTGCCAGCAGCCTCGGGATCGGACAGGGACAGTTCTTC. Combining the CDR3 with reference TRBV7-9 and TRBJ2-1 gives the whole variable domain DTGVSQNPRHKITKRGQNVTFRCDPISEHNRLYWYRQTLGQGPEFLTYFQNEAQLEKSRLLSDRFSAERPKGSFSTLEIQRTEQGDSAMYLCASSLGIGQGQFFGPGTRLTVL.

The V call is TRBV19, the J call TRBJ2-1; 8 nucleotides line up with TRBD2. Germline trimming cut 5 bases from V and 9 bases from J; bases unmatched to any gene: 9. CDR3 size: 14 residues. Germline lookup yields CDR1 LNHDA and CDR2 SQIVND (reference sequence). The CDR3 loop reads CASSLSPGGAEQFF. The CDR3 nucleotides are TGTGCCAGTAGTCTCTCACCCGGGGGGGCTGAGCAGTTCTTC.

The DNA for the CDR3 is TGTGCCAGCAGCACTGGGACCGCCTATGGCTACACCTTC. It translates to CASSTGTAYGYTF. This chain joins TRBV5-8 and TRBJ1-2, with a weak D call TRBD1 (5 bases). V was trimmed by 4 bases and J by 4 bases, leaving 11 bases between them. The CDR3 has 13 amino acids. From germline, CDR1 is SGHTS and CDR2 YDEGEE.